The rows below give T cell receptor beta chains drawn from one sample of a study of blood T cell repertoires in COVID-19. Produced via immunoSEQ multiplex PCR; TCRdb's table is partial and in-frame only. The sample carries under 350,000 clones, more than 90% recorded once. Material: PBMCs or T cells enriched from blood (not recorded which). The receptors derive from a man aged 55 to 69 who had recovered from COVID-19. CDR3s include the opening cysteine and the closing phenylalanine or tryptophan. Some rows mark clone size as missing; the rest say once, few, many or name a class of expanded clone.

J	V	size	CDR3
TRBJ2-1	TRBV9	.	CASSVGQQGALFVGEQFF
TRBJ1-4	TRBV9	.	CASSSGGEKLFF
TRBJ1-5	TRBV12-3/TRBV12-4	.	CATQNSNQPQHF
TRBJ1-2	TRBV19	few	CASSMRRGGGYTF
TRBJ2-4	TRBV5-1	.	CASSLGGSEIQNIQYF
TRBJ2-5	TRBV5-1	once	CASSPDPSRAGRGETQYF
TRBJ2-3	TRBV9	.	CASSEGFLAASTDTQYF
TRBJ2-2	TRBV10-3	.	CAISESGTGVAGELFF
TRBJ2-7	TRBV3-1/TRBV3-2	.	CASSQGPSSVYEQYF
TRBJ1-4	TRBV4-1	once	CASSYGQGGGEKLFF
TRBJ2-7	TRBV18	.	CASSPREYF
TRBJ2-5	TRBV4-1	.	CASSHSSGRAQFTQYF
TRBJ2-2	TRBV5-8	.	CASSSRQGRNTGELFF
TRBJ2-7	TRBV13	.	CASSSGLASYEQYF
TRBJ2-1	TRBV4-1	.	CASSQDRTSTASSYNEQFF
TRBJ2-7	TRBV5-4	once	CASSLGAARSYEQYF
TRBJ1-4	TRBV3-1/TRBV3-2	.	CASSNGQVNEKLFF
TRBJ2-7	TRBV19	.	CASSIFGSAKSYEQYF
TRBJ2-1	TRBV28	.	CASGAGGIEQFF
TRBJ2-2	TRBV29-1	.	CSVGRLAGGNGELFF
TRBJ2-1	TRBV3-1/TRBV3-2	once	CASSQDPGSYNEQFF
TRBJ1-1	TRBV27	.	CASSLLAGGNTEAFF
TRBJ1-2	TRBV4-3	once	CASSQWGEVRAGGYTF
TRBJ1-3	TRBV3-1/TRBV3-2	.	CASSQVEVSGNTIYF
TRBJ1-4	TRBV5-1	.	CASSEGQGVRKLFF
TRBJ2-3	TRBV19	.	CASSTSVGAGGPDTQYF
TRBJ1-4	TRBV24-1	.	CATSDFSGSGNEKLFF
TRBJ1-5	TRBV4-3	.	CASSQDLGRSQPQHF
TRBJ1-4	TRBV5-1	.	CASSRGQENEKLFF